The 32 T cell receptor beta chains presented below share a single source sample, sequenced in a study of CD8 T cells in ankylosing spondylitis. Each CDR3 protein is one row after TCRdb ran MiXCR on the 5' RACE reads. The repertoire holds some 54,000 distinct CDR3 sequences, with approximately 8% as singletons. The sample was blood, either unsorted or a sorted T cell fraction (not recorded which). The origin of the receptors is a female donor with ankylosing spondylitis or in good health (not recorded which).

This clonotype has a count of ten or more. The chain's CDR3 is CASSLAAAGGNTEAFF. CDR3 DNA sequence: TGCGCCAGCAGCTTGGCCGCTGCGGGAGGGAACACTGAAGCTTTCTTT. The chain links TRBV5-1 to TRBJ1-1; no definite D call. Germline V lookup: CDR1 SGHRS, CDR2 YFSETQ. Trimming pared 0 bases from V and 1 base from J, leaving 13 bases between. The CDR3 runs 16 residues.

This clonotype was detected many times. V usage is TRBV5-1 and J usage is TRBJ1-4; 7 bases are a match to TRBD1. V lost 2 bases to trimming and J lost 4 bases; unmatched junction nucleotides: 5. Germline V gives CDR1 SGHRS, CDR2 YFSETQ. This CDR3 comprises 15 residues. In DNA, the CDR3 is TGCGCCAGCAGCTTCATGACAGGGTTTAATGAAAAACTGTTTTTT. Residues: CASSFMTGFNEKLFF. Combining the CDR3 with reference TRBV5-1 and TRBJ1-4 gives the whole variable domain KAGVTQTPRYLIKTRGQQVTLSCSPISGHRSVSWYQQTPGQGLQFLFEYFSETQRNKGNFPGRFSGRQFSNSRSEMNVSTLELGDSALYLCASSFMTGFNEKLFFGSGTQLSVL.

This clonotype was counted at least ten times. The chain has TRBV10-3 and TRBJ2-1; D unclear. The CDR3 consists of 15 residues. V was pared by 7 bases and J by 2 bases, with 15 bases between. Germline assignment: CDR1 ENHRY and CDR2 SYGVKD. CDR3 sequence: CAITQGYSTYNEQFF. CDR3 DNA: TGTGCCATCACCCAAGGCTATTCGACCTACAATGAGCAGTTCTTC.

In this sample, this clonotype turned up a few times. The chain couples TRBV28 to TRBJ1-2, with TRBD1 as a possible D gene (6 bases). V lost 5 bases, J lost 14 bases, and 21 bases lay in between. The length of the CDR3 is 13 residues. In germline, CDR1 is MDHEN, CDR2 SYDVKM. The CDR3: CASSPTTGRYRTF. CDR3 nucleotide sequence: TGTGCCAGCAGTCCTACGACAGGCAGATATCGGACCTTC.

The table lists this clonotype with many counts. The genes are TRBV2 and TRBJ2-2; 14 positions match TRBD2. CDR1 is SNHLY and CDR2 is FYNNEI in the germline V gene. The length of the CDR3 is 17 residues. Losses at the gene ends were 3 bases for V and 5 bases for J; bases not matched to a gene: 5. In DNA form, the CDR3 reads TGTGCCAGCAGTGAGACCGGGACTAGCGGGGGAACCGGGGAGCTGTTTTTT. It encodes CASSETGTSGGTGELFF.

This clonotype came up many times. This chain joins TRBV20-1 and TRBJ2-2; 9 bases agree with TRBD1. The CDR3 extends over 14 amino acids. The germline CDR1 and CDR2 sequences are DFQATT and SNEGSKA (reference sequence). Unmatched junction bases numbered 3, after V lost 4 bases and J lost 3 bases. The CDR3 bases are TGCAGTGCTATTCGACAGGGGGACACCGGGGAGCTGTTTTTT. Amino acid sequence: CSAIRQGDTGELFF.

This clonotype was counted at least ten times. The chain combines TRBV6-2 or TRBV6-3 with TRBJ2-7; 9 bases are shared with TRBD1. Trimming removed 2 bases from V and 3 bases from J; junction bases left unmatched: 5. The length of the CDR3 is 15 residues. CDR1 is MNHEY, CDR2 SVGEGT, per germline. CDR3: CASSYTGTGHYEQYV. The CDR3 nucleotides read TGTGCCAGCAGTTACACCGGGACAGGGCACTACGAGCAGTACGTC.

This clonotype has ten or more counts. The gene calls are TRBV12-3 or TRBV12-4 and TRBJ2-2; no clear D. This CDR3 has 12 amino acids. V lost 6 bases and J lost 7, with 9 bases in between. The CDR3 DNA sequence: TGTGCCAGCAGCCCACTCGGCGGGGAGCTGTTTTTT. As protein: CASSPLGGELFF.

This clonotype was recorded many times. The rearrangement uses TRBV6-2 or TRBV6-3 and TRBJ2-3; 8 nucleotides agree with TRBD2. The length of the CDR3 is 17 residues. V was pared by 10 bases and J by 4 bases, with 19 bases of the junction left unmatched. Germline V gives CDR1 MNHEY, CDR2 SVGEGT. CDR3 in DNA: TGTGCCACCCGAACCCCGGTCCAGCGGGGGCCCCCAGATACGCAGTATTTT. It specifies CATRTPVQRGPPDTQYF.

The sample holds a few counts of this clonotype. The V gene is TRBV4-3, the J gene TRBJ2-7; tentative D call: TRBD2 (6 bases). Trimming cost V 6 bases and J 7 bases, with 22 bases left between them. The CDR3 totals 15 residues. Germline V gene sequence: CDR1 LGHNA, CDR2 YSLEER. The CDR3 spells CASRPTLGGASEQYF. CDR3 in DNA: TGCGCCAGCAGACCTACCTTAGGAGGGGCGTCTGAGCAGTACTTC.

The table lists this clonotype with many counts. In DNA, the CDR3 is TGTGCCAGCAGTCCAACACCTCGACTGCACCTGGAGCCCGATGGCTACACCTTC. This sequence encodes CASSPTPRLHLEPDGYTF. This chain connects TRBV12-3 or TRBV12-4 to TRBJ1-2; the D is unclear. V gave up 5 bases and J gave up 6 bases, with 28 bases separating them. The CDR3 has 18 amino acids.

This clonotype was detected ten times or more. The V and J genes are TRBV10-3 and TRBJ2-1, with D perhaps matching TRBD2 (5 bases). From germline, CDR1 is ENHRY and CDR2 SYGVKD. The CDR3 runs 17 residues. With 0 bases removed from V and 3 bases from J, the gap between germline ends came to 15 bases. The CDR3 coding sequence is TGTGCCATCAGTGAGTCGAACGAGGGCGGGCGCTACAATGAGCAGTTCTTC. The encoded protein is CAISESNEGGRYNEQFF.

There are many counts of this clonotype. The chain links TRBV5-6 to TRBJ1-2; TRBD1 is a possible D gene (6 bases). This CDR3 contains 14 residues. V dropped 3 bases and J dropped 4 bases, with 13 bases sitting between them. Germline lookup yields CDR1 SGHDT and CDR2 YYEEEE. CDR3 nucleotide sequence: TGTGCCAGCAGCTCAGGGGAGGCGGGCTATGGCTACACCTTC. Its protein product is CASSSGEAGYGYTF. Complete variable domain (other parts from reference TRBV5-6 and TRBJ1-2): DAGVTQSPTHLIKTRGQQVTLRCSPKSGHDTVSWYQQALGQGPQFIFQYYEEEERQRGNFPDRFSGHQFPNYSSELNVNALLLGDSALYLCASSSGEAGYGYTFGSGTRLTVV.

The V call is TRBV7-8, the J call TRBJ1-2; TRBD1 is a possible D gene (5 bases). Trimming removed 4 bases at V and 8 bases at J, with 20 bases between. The CDR3 extends over 15 amino acids. Germline lookup yields CDR1 SGHVS and CDR2 FQNEAQ. The DNA for the CDR3 is TGTGCCAGCAGCTCTCTGGACAAGCGACTCGGGGGCTACACCTTC. It specifies CASSSLDKRLGGYTF.

V and J are TRBV28 and TRBJ1-2, with D perhaps matching TRBD1 (5 bases). Germline loops: CDR1 MDHEN, CDR2 SYDVKM. V lost 5 bases to trimming and J lost 3 bases, with 16 bases between them. The CDR3 totals 15 residues. For the CDR3, the DNA is TGTGCCAGCAGTCCTCCGACTAGGGGAGACTATGGCTACACCTTC. This encodes CASSPPTRGDYGYTF.

This clonotype appeared a few times. The V call is TRBV7-9, the J call TRBJ2-1; no clear D gene. There are 13 residues in the CDR3. Looked up from germline, CDR1 is SEHNR and CDR2 is FQNEAQ (reference sequence). Deletions cut 7 bases from V and 2 bases from J, with 9 bases between. CDR3 in DNA: TGTGCCAGCACTCTTCCGGCCTACAATGAGCAGTTCTTC. Translated: CASTLPAYNEQFF.

The CDR3 bases are TGTGCCACCAGCAGAGTACAGGGGGGACATGGGAATGAGCAGTTCTTC. This codes for CATSRVQGGHGNEQFF. The chain uses TRBV15 and TRBJ2-1, with TRBD1 matching over 8 bases. There are 16 residues in the CDR3. Trimming removed 1 base from V and 7 bases from J; junction bases left unmatched: 9. Germline CDR1 LNHNV, CDR2 YYDKDF (reference sequence).

This clonotype was counted a few times. This chain joins TRBV20-1 and TRBJ2-2; possibly TRBD2 for D (5 bases). Germline V gives CDR1 DFQATT, CDR2 SNEGSKA (reference sequence). Trimming left V 6 bases short and J 2 bases short, with 13 bases between. This CDR3 is 14 amino acids long. This CDR3 reads CSAAGFLNTGELFF. The CDR3 bases are TGCAGTGCCGCGGGCTTCCTTAACACCGGGGAGCTGTTTTTT.

In this sample, this clonotype turned up a few times. The chain links TRBV20-1 to TRBJ1-2; D is possibly TRBD1 (6 bases). Germline-derived CDR1 and CDR2 are DFQATT and SNEGSKA (reference sequence). V was cut by 3 bases and J by 2 bases, with 13 bases left in between. The CDR3 loop spans 14 amino acids. The CDR3 DNA sequence: TGCAGTGCTAGCGACCCCACAGGGAACTATGGCTACACCTTC. Protein product: CSASDPTGNYGYTF.

The table lists this clonotype with a few counts. The rearrangement joins TRBV20-1 to TRBJ2-3; a possible D gene is TRBD2 (5 bases). V gave up 3 bases and J gave up 1 base, with 11 bases separating them. This CDR3 is 14 amino acids long. The germline CDR1 and CDR2 sequences are DFQATT and SNEGSKA (reference sequence). CDR3: CSASGRVGTDTQYF. The CDR3 DNA follows: TGCAGTGCTAGTGGGCGGGTAGGCACAGATACGCAGTATTTT.

Ten or more counts support this clonotype. This chain uses TRBV5-1 with TRBJ1-6; 9 bases map to TRBD1. Unmatched junction bases numbered 3, after V lost 0 bases and J lost 8 bases. The CDR3 spans 15 residues. Germline assignment: CDR1 SGHRS and CDR2 YFSETQ. The CDR3 loop is CASSLGGQGDSPLHF. In DNA, the CDR3 is TGCGCCAGCAGCTTGGGGGGACAGGGAGATTCACCCCTCCACTTT.

This clonotype was detected ten times or more. The CDR3 region has the DNA TGTGCCAGCAGCCAAGTACTAGCCTTGGAGCTGTTTTTT. Its protein product is CASSQVLALELFF. The V gene is TRBV3-1, the J gene TRBJ2-2, with D possibly being TRBD2 (6 bases). The CDR3 spans 13 residues. V was shortened by 1 base and J by 10 bases, with 10 bases between the two germline ends. The germline V gene has CDR1 LGHDT and CDR2 YNNKEL (reference sequence).

This clonotype was counted at least ten times. The chain is built from TRBV6-5 and TRBJ1-6; D call uncertain. The germline V gene has CDR1 MNHEY and CDR2 SVGAGI. Trimming removed 2 bases from V and 6 bases from J, with 8 bases in between. The CDR3 spans 14 residues. The CDR3 DNA follows: TGTGCCAGCAGTTACGCCCCGGGTAATTCACCCCTCCACTTT. Its translation is CASSYAPGNSPLHF.

This clonotype was counted a few times. The chain recombines TRBV10-3 with TRBJ2-5; tentative D call: TRBD2 (7 bases). The CDR3 is made up of 13 amino acids. In germline, CDR1 is ENHRY, CDR2 SYGVKD. V was trimmed by 7 bases and J by 1 base, leaving 10 bases between them. This CDR3 reads CAIMAGAQETQYF. CDR3 sequence (DNA): TGTGCCATCATGGCGGGGGCCCAAGAGACCCAGTACTTC.

This clonotype was detected ten times or more. CDR3 sequence reads: CASRMETQYF. The CDR3 bases are TGCGCCAGCCGCATGGAGACCCAGTACTTC. This chain links TRBV5-1 with TRBJ2-5; D remains ambiguous. The CDR3 length is 10 residues. V was pared by 7 bases and J by 5 bases, with 6 bases between. Germline CDR1 and CDR2: SGHRS and YFSETQ.

This rearrangement joins TRBV7-2 to TRBJ2-2, with D perhaps matching TRBD2 (6 bases). Germline CDR1 and CDR2: SGHTA and FQGNSA. This CDR3 contains 13 residues. Trimming removed 5 bases at V and 7 bases at J, with 11 bases between. The CDR3 spells CASSNRGNGELFF. The CDR3 DNA follows: TGTGCCAGCAGCAACCGGGGGAACGGGGAGCTGTTTTTT.

This clonotype was observed at least ten times. Written as DNA, the CDR3 is TGCGCCAGCAGCACCGGACTAGCGGGCTCCTACAATGAGCAGTTCTTC. Translated: CASSTGLAGSYNEQFF. The chain employs TRBV5-1 and TRBJ2-1; TRBD2 matches 11 bases. This CDR3 comprises 16 residues. Germline V gene data show CDR1 as SGHRS and CDR2 as YFSETQ. V lost 4 bases and J lost 0; bases outside the gene matches: 3.

This clonotype was counted at least ten times. CDR3 sequence: CSAHTQGASNYGYTF. Here the CDR3 DNA reads TGCAGTGCGCATACACAGGGGGCAAGTAACTATGGCTACACCTTC. V usage is TRBV20-1 and J usage is TRBJ1-2; TRBD1 matches 9 bases. Per germline, CDR1 DFQATT and CDR2 SNEGSKA (reference sequence). With V trimmed by 6 bases and J by 1 base, 9 bases remained unmatched. CDR3 length equals 15 residues.

There are many counts of this clonotype. This chain links TRBV5-1 with TRBJ2-6, with D perhaps TRBD1 (5 bases). The germline V and J ends were trimmed by 1 base and 4 bases, with 9 bases remaining between them. The CDR3 spans 15 residues. The germline gives CDR1 SGHRS, CDR2 YFSETQ. The CDR3 is CASSLQGSGANVLTF. CDR3 sequence (DNA): TGCGCCAGCAGCTTGCAGGGTTCCGGGGCCAACGTCCTGACTTTC. The whole variable domain, remainder taken from reference TRBV5-1 and TRBJ2-6, is KAGVTQTPRYLIKTRGQQVTLSCSPISGHRSVSWYQQTPGQGLQFLFEYFSETQRNKGNFPGRFSGRQFSNSRSEMNVSTLELGDSALYLCASSLQGSGANVLTFGAGSRLTVL.

This clonotype was seen many times. J is TRBJ1-4 and V is TRBV12-3 or TRBV12-4; TRBD1 agrees at 8 bases. The CDR3 runs 17 residues. V lost 6 bases, J lost 4 bases, and 13 bases stayed unmatched. For the CDR3, the DNA is TGTGCCAGCAGCCCCGACAGGGGCCCCCGTAATAATGAAAAACTGTTTTTT. Amino acids: CASSPDRGPRNNEKLFF.

This clonotype was seen at least ten times. The chain joins TRBV2 to TRBJ1-5, with D tentatively TRBD1 (5 bases). V shed 6 bases and J shed 0 bases, with 12 bases lying between them. The CDR3 runs 15 residues. Germline CDR1 reads SNHLY; CDR2 reads FYNNEI. The CDR3 spells CASRRDSYSNQPQHF. The CDR3 coding sequence is TGTGCCAGCAGACGCGACAGTTATAGCAATCAGCCCCAGCATTTT.

This clonotype was detected many times. This sequence joins TRBV5-1 and TRBJ2-3; tentatively, D is TRBD1 (6 bases). Between the trimmed V and J ends, which lost 1 base and 6 bases, there was a span of 12 bases. This CDR3 is 14 amino acids long. Germline loops: CDR1 SGHRS, CDR2 YFSETQ. The CDR3 region has the DNA TGCGCCAGCAGCTTGATCCCAGGGGCGGATACGCAGTATTTT. Its protein is CASSLIPGADTQYF.